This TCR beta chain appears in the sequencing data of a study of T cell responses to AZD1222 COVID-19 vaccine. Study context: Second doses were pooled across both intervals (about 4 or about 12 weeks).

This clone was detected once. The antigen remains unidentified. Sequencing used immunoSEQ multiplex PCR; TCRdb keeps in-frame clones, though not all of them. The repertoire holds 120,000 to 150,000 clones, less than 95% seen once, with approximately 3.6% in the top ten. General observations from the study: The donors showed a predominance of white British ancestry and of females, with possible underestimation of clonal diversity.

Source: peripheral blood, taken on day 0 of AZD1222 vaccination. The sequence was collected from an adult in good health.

The CDR3 DNA reads TGTGCCAGCAATGTGGGGACAGCTTATCAGCCCCAGCATTTT. This translates into CASNVGTAYQPQHF. The gene calls are TRBV6-5 and TRBJ1-5; 7 bases fit TRBD1. This CDR3 is 14 amino acids long. The germline V gene encodes CDR1 MNHEY and CDR2 SVGAGI. The V gene end was trimmed by 7 bases and the J gene end by 5 bases; junction bases not matched to a gene: 8.